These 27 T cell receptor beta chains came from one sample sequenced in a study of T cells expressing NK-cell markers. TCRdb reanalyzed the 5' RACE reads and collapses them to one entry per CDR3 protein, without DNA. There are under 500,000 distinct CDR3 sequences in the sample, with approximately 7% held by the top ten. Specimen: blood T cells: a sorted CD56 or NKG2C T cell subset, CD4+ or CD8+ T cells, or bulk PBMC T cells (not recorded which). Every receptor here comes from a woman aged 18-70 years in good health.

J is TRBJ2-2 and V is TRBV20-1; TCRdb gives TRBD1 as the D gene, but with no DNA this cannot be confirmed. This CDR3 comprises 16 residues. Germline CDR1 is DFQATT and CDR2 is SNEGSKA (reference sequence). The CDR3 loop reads CSASSGGGSNTGELFF.

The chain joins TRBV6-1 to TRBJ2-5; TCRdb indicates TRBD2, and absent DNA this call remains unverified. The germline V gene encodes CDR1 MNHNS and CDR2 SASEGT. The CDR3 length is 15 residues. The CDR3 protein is CASSDGSGGQETQYF.

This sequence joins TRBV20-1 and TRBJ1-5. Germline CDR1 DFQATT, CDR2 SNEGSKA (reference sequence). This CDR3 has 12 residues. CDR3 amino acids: CSAGQNNQPQHF.

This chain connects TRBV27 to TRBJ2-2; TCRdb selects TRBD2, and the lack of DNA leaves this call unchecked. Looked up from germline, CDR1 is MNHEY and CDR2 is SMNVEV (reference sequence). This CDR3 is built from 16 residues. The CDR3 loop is CASSPTSGRESGELFF.

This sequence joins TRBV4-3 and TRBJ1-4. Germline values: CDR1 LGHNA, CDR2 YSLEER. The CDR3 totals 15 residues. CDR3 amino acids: CASSQEGESNEKLFF.

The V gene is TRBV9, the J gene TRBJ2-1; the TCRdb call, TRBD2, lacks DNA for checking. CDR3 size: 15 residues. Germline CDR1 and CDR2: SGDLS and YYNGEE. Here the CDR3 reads CASSVGSGRADEQFF.

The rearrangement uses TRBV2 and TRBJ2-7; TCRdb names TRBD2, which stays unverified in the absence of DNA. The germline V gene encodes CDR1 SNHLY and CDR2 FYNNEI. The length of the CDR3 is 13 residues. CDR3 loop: CASDDSGLYEQYF.

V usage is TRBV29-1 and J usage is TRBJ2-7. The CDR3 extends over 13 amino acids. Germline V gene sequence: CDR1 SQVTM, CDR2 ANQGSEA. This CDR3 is CSAEKPDTYEQYF.

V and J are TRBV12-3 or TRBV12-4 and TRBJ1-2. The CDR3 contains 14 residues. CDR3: CASSPTTTNYGYTF.

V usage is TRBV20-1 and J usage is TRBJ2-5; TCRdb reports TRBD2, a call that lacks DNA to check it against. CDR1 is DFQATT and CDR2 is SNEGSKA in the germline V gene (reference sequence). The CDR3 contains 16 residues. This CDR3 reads CSANPPLAGIGETQYF.

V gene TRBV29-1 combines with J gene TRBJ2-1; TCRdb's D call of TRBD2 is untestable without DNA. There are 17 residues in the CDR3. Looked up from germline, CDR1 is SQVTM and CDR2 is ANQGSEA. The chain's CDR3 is CSVEDKGSGYSYNEQFF.

The CDR3 loop reads CASSFSTGNEKLFF. J is TRBJ1-4 and V is TRBV5-1; the TRBD1 assignment by TCRdb is unverifiable without DNA. The germline V gene encodes CDR1 SGHRS and CDR2 YFSETQ. The CDR3 is made up of 14 amino acids.

The CDR3 is CASSLDLLLINEQFF. V gene TRBV11-2 combines with J gene TRBJ2-1. The CDR3 loop spans 15 amino acids. Germline CDR1 reads SGHAT; CDR2 reads FQNNGV.

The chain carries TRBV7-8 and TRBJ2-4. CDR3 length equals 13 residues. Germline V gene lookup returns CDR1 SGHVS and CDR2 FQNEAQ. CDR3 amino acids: CASSPETGNIQYF.

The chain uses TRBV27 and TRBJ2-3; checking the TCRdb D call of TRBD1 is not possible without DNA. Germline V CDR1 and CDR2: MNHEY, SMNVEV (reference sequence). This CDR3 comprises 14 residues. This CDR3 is CASNPQGATDTQYF.

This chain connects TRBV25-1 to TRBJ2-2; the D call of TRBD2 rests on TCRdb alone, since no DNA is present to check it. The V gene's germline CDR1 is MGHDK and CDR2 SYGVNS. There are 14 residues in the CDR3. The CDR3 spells CASSERGGTGELFF.

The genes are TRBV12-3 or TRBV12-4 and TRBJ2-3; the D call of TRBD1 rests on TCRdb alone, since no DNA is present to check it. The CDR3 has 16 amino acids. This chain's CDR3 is CASTPQAGLVTDTQYF.

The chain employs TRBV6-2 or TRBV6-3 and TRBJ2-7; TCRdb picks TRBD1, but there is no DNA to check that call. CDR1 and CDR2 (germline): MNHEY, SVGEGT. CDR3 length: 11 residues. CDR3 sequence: CASSPWYEQYF.

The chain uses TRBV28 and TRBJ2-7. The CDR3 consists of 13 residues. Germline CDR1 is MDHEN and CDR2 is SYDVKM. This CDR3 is CASSFRQLYEQYF.

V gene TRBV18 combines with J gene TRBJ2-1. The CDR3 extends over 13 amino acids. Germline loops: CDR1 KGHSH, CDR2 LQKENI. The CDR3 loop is CASSPLSDNEQFF.

This CDR3 is CAWKGNTEAFF. The chain uses TRBV30 and TRBJ1-1. CDR1 is GTSNPN, CDR2 SVGIG, per germline (reference sequence). The CDR3 covers 11 residues. The full variable domain, in which reference TRBV30 and TRBJ1-1 provide the parts outside the CDR3, is SQTIHQWPATLVQPVGSPLSLECTVEGTSNPNLYWYRQAAGRGLQLLFYSVGIGQISSEVPQNLSASRPQDRQFILSSKKLLLSDSGFYLCAWKGNTEAFFGQGTRLTVV.

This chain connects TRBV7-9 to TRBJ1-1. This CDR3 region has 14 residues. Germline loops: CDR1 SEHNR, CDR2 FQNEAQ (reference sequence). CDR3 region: CASSLALGQVEAFF.

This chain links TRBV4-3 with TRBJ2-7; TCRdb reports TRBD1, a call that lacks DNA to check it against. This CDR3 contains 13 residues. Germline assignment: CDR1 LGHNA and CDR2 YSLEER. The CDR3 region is CASSQEQGYEQYF.

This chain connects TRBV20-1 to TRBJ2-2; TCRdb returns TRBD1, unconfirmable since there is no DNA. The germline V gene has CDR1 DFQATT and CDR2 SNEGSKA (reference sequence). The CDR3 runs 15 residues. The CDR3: CSAGPGGAGTGELFF.

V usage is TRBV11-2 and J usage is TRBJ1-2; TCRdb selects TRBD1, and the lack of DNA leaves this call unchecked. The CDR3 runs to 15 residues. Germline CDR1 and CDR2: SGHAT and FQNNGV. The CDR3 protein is CASSLEGPSLYGYTF.

The CDR3 sequence: CSARDRGGTSLGEQFF. The chain links TRBV20-1 to TRBJ2-1; TCRdb's D gene call, TRBD1, goes unchecked for lack of DNA. CDR3 length equals 16 residues. The V gene's germline CDR1 is DFQATT and CDR2 SNEGSKA (reference sequence).

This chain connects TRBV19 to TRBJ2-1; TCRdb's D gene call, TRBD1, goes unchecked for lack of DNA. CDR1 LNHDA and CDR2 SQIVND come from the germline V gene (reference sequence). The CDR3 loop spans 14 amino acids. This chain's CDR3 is CASSKGQVYNEQFF.